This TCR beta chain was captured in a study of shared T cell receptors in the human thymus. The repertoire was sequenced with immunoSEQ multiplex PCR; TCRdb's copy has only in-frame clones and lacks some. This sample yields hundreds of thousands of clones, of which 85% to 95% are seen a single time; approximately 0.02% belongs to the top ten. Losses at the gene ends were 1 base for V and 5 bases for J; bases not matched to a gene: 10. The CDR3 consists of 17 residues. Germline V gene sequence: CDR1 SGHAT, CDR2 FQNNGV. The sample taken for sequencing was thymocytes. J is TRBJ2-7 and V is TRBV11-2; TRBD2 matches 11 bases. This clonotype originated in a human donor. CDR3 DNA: TGTGCCAGCAGCTTAGGGGTAGCCCTAGCGGGAGGTGACGAGCAGTACTTC. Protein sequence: CASSLGVALAGGDEQYF.